Following are 13 T cell receptor beta chains from one sample sequenced in a study of tumor-infiltrating lymphocytes in primary liver carcinoma. RNA was extracted from whole blood without cell sorting, alongside germline DNA. A constant-region primer primed TCR beta cDNA synthesis from 400 to 550 ng of total RNA. Three nested multiplex PCR rounds of slightly modified ARM-PCR generated TCR beta libraries. The first two PCR rounds used TRBV1-TRBV30 forward primers with a C-beta reverse primer, roughly 11 cycles each. MiXCR, applied by TCRdb to the multiplex PCR reads, yields one record per CDR3 protein. In the table there are approximately 300,000 distinct CDR3 sequences, 55% to 65% of which are singletons. Input material: peripheral blood. These receptors all come from a middle-aged man with primary liver carcinoma and hepatitis B virus infection.

A word on this clonotype: Possible read error: a much larger clone is one base away. The chain uses TRBV11-2 and TRBJ2-1, with 12 bases identical to TRBD2. Germline assignment: CDR1 SGHAT and CDR2 FQNNGV. CDR3 length: 18 residues. Here the CDR3 reads CACSRVPGLAGYLSEQFF. The CDR3 nucleotides are TGTGCCTGCAGCCGAGTCCCAGGACTAGCGGGATACCTCAGTGAGCAGTTCTTC.

This clonotype was observed many times. The chain recombines TRBV6-1 with TRBJ1-2; TRBD1 agrees at 9 bases. The V and J ends lost 3 bases and 8 bases, in that order; junction bases with no gene match: 7. The germline gives CDR1 MNHNS, CDR2 SASEGT. This CDR3 comprises 14 residues. For the CDR3, the DNA is TGTGCCAGCAGTGACTTGACAGGGGGATACGGCTACACCTTC. It yields the protein CASSDLTGGYGYTF.

Details on this clonotype: Sequence at one end of the junction differs from germline and may be a read error. The chain uses TRBV7-9 and TRBJ2-1, with 13 bases matching TRBD2. Germline loops: CDR1 SEHNR, CDR2 FQNEAQ (reference sequence). The CDR3 length is 20 residues. The CDR3 nucleotides are TGTGCCAGCATCTTAGCGCCCGGGACTAGCGGGGCCAGCTCCTACAATGAGCAGTTCTTC. Translated: CASILAPGTSGASSYNEQFF. The entire variable domain, with the rest obtained from reference TRBV7-9 and TRBJ2-1, is as follows: DTGVSQNPRHKITKRGQNVTFRCDPISEHNRLYWYRQTLGQGPEFLTYFQNEAQLEKSRLLSDRFSAERPKGSFSTLEIQRTEQGDSAMYLCASILAPGTSGASSYNEQFFGPGTRLTVL.

J is TRBJ2-6 and V is TRBV6-2 or TRBV6-3; unclear D gene. Germline CDR1 reads MNHEY; CDR2 reads SVGEGT. The CDR3 loop spans 17 amino acids. With 4 bases removed from V and 3 bases from J, the gap between germline ends came to 16 bases. The DNA for the CDR3 is TGTGCCAGCAGTTCCCCCCGCTCTGGGTATGGGGCCAACGTCCTGACTTTC. Residues: CASSSPRSGYGANVLTF.

To note about this clonotype: Germline is not matched at one junction end, which may reflect a read error. J is TRBJ2-6 and V is TRBV5-6; 9 nucleotides agree with TRBD1. This CDR3 is built from 18 residues. The germline V gene has CDR1 SGHDT and CDR2 YYEEEE. CDR3 coding DNA: TGTGTCAGCAGCTTGGCCCGGACAGGGGAGGCTGGGGCCAACGTCCTGACTTTC. This translates into CVSSLARTGEAGANVLTF.

This chain links TRBV12-3 or TRBV12-4 with TRBJ1-1; perhaps TRBD1 as D (6 bases). This CDR3 is built from 14 residues. The germline V and J ends were trimmed by 6 bases and 6 bases, with 17 bases remaining between them. CDR3 in DNA: TGTGCCAGCAGCCCATTACAGGGCACAGCTGAAGCTTTCTTT. Amino acid sequence: CASSPLQGTAEAFF.

As for this clonotype: The junction differs from germline at one of its ends, possibly a read error. The CDR3 loop is CTSSLGDPAGGEQYF. The CDR3 coding sequence is TGTACCAGCAGCTTAGGCGATCCAGCGGGAGGCGAGCAGTACTTC. The chain couples TRBV13 to TRBJ2-7; TRBD2 agrees at 9 bases. The CDR3 is 15 residues long. The germline V gene encodes CDR1 PRHDT and CDR2 FYEKMQ (reference sequence).

This clonotype was seen ten or more times. The chain is built from TRBV11-2 and TRBJ2-7; 9 nucleotides align to TRBD2. Germline values: CDR1 SGHAT, CDR2 FQNNGV. This CDR3 comprises 17 residues. Trimming cost V 1 base and J 5 bases; bases outside gene matches: 12. CDR3 coding DNA: TGTGCCAGCAGCTTAGTGGTTAGCGGGAGCTTCCCCCACGAGCAGTACTTC. This gives the protein CASSLVVSGSFPHEQYF.

With regard to this clonotype: This may be a read error: a much more frequent sequence differs by one nucleotide. This rearrangement joins TRBV29-1 to TRBJ2-3; the D gene is possibly TRBD1 (6 bases). CDR1 is SQVTM, CDR2 ANQGSEA, per germline. The CDR3 consists of 13 residues. The CDR3 reads CSALRGAPDMQYF. CDR3 nucleotides: TGCAGCGCACTCAGGGGCGCCCCAGATATGCAGTATTTT.

V usage is TRBV28 and J usage is TRBJ1-1; D call uncertain. Germline V gene data show CDR1 as MDHEN and CDR2 as SYDVKM. The CDR3 is 12 amino acids. The V gene lost 8 bases and the J gene lost 5 bases, with 12 bases spanning the gap. The CDR3 region is CASRMSQTEAFF. CDR3 sequence (DNA): TGTGCCAGCCGTATGAGTCAGACTGAAGCTTTCTTT. The full variable domain, completed using reference TRBV28 and TRBJ1-1, is DVKVTQSSRYLVKRTGEKVFLECVQDMDHENMFWYRQDPGLGLRLIYFSYDVKMKEKGDIPEGYSVSREKKERFSLILESASTNQTSMYLCASRMSQTEAFFGQGTRLTVV.

Comments on this clonotype: A clone one base away is much larger, so this may be a read error. The CDR3 here is CVSSFSRYNSPLHF. As DNA, the CDR3 is TGTGTCAGCAGTTTTAGTCGGTATAATTCACCCCTCCACTTT. The chain employs TRBV12-3 or TRBV12-4 and TRBJ1-6; unclear D gene. The CDR3 has 14 amino acids.

This sequence joins TRBV6-4 and TRBJ2-3, with TRBD2 matching over 8 bases. The V segment lost 2 bases and the J segment 4 bases; nucleotides outside the gene matches: 5. The CDR3 has 15 residues. Germline V lookup: CDR1 MRHNA, CDR2 SNTAGT. CDR3: CASSDVGRAADTQYF. CDR3 bases: TGTGCCAGCAGTGACGTCGGGAGGGCCGCAGATACGCAGTATTTT.

The V gene is TRBV11-2, the J gene TRBJ1-2; D remains ambiguous. There are 13 residues in the CDR3. CDR1 and CDR2 from the germline V gene are SGHAT and FQNNGV. Trimming removed 8 bases from V and 4 bases from J, with 14 bases in between. The CDR3 spells CASCGTDVYGYTF. CDR3 nucleotide sequence: TGTGCCAGCTGCGGCACGGACGTCTATGGCTACACCTTC. The complete variable domain, with remaining parts taken from reference TRBV11-2 and TRBJ1-2, reads EAGVAQSPRYKIIEKRQSVAFWCNPISGHATLYWYQQILGQGPKLLIQFQNNGVVDDSQLPKDRFSAERLKGVDSTLKIQPAKLEDSAVYLCASCGTDVYGYTFGSGTRLTVV.